This T cell receptor (beta chain) stems from a study of vaccination effects on CD4 cells after COVID-19. As for the study in general: Supplemented with 7.5 to 10 IU/ml IL-2 and 10 ug/ml peptides, 2 million to 2.5 million PBMC per well were kept in culture. Study results and limitations: Clones from infection and from vaccination both contracted markedly late after vaccination.

Points on this clone: The target antigen is unknown.

CD4+ T cells were isolated after approximately 10 days of culture. Prior SARS-CoV-2 infection was absent in the vaccine recipients, as shown by negative nucleocapsid antibodies. Researchers swapped half the medium for IL-2 medium on both days 3 and 7. CDR3 size: 15 residues. Germline V CDR1 and CDR2: LGHDT, YNNKEL (reference sequence). J was trimmed by 1 base and V by 2 bases; bases with no gene match: 2. TCRdb's table, derived via immunoSEQ multiplex PCR, lists solely in-frame clones and lacks some. The table shows 70,000 or so clones, with roughly four fifths occurring only once. This specimen consisted of CD4+ T cells from PBMCs cultured without peptide, obtained before COVID-19 vaccination. The sequence was obtained from a human donor who received a COVID-19 vaccine. The rearrangement uses TRBV3-1 (or the pseudogene TRBV3-2) and TRBJ2-3, with TRBD2 matching 8 bases. The CDR3 loop reads CASSQRRGGTDTQYF. The CDR3 DNA reads TGTGCCAGCAGCCAAAGGCGGGGGGGCACAGATACGCAGTATTTT.